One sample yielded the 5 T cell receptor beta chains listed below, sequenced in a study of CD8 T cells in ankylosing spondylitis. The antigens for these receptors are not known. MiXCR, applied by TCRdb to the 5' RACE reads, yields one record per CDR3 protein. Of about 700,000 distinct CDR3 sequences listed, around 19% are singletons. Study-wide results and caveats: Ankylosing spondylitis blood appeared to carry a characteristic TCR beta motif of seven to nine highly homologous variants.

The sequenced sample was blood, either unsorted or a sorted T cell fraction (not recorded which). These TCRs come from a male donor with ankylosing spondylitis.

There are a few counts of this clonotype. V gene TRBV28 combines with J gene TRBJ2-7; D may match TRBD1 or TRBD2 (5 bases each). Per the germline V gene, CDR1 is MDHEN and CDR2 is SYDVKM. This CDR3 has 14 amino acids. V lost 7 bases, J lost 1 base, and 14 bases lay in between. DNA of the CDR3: TGTGCCAGCATCCTGAGGGGCTCATCCTACGAGCAGTACTTC. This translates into CASILRGSSYEQYF.

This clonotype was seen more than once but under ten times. The CDR3 DNA sequence: TGTGCCAGCAGCGCGCTGACAGGTCCTTCCTACAATGAGCAGTTCTTC. Translating gives CASSALTGPSYNEQFF. The chain couples TRBV7-6 to TRBJ2-1; possible D gene TRBD1, 6 bases. V was shortened by 5 bases and J by 1 base, with 15 bases between the two germline ends. CDR1 and CDR2 from the germline V gene are SGHVS and FNYEAQ. The CDR3 has 16 residues.

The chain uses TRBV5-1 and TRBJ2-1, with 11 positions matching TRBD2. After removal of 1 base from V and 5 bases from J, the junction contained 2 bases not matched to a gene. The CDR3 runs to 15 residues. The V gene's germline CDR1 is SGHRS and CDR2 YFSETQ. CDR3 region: CASSLIAGGHNEQFF. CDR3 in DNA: TGCGCCAGCAGCTTGATAGCGGGGGGGCACAATGAGCAGTTCTTC. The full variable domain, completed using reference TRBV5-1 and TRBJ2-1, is KAGVTQTPRYLIKTRGQQVTLSCSPISGHRSVSWYQQTPGQGLQFLFEYFSETQRNKGNFPGRFSGRQFSNSRSEMNVSTLELGDSALYLCASSLIAGGHNEQFFGPGTRLTVL.

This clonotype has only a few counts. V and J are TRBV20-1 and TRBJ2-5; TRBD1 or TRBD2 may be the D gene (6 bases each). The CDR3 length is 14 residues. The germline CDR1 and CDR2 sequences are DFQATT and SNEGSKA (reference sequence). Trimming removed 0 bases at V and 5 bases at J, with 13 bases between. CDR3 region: CSARESGAGETQYF. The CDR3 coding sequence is TGCAGTGCTAGAGAATCAGGGGCGGGGGAGACCCAGTACTTC.

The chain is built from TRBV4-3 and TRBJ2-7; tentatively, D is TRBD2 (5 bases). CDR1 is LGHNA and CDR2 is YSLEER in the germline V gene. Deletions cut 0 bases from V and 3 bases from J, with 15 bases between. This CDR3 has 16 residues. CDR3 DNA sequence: TGCGCCAGCAGCCAAGAGATGAGGGCAGATATCTACGAGCAGTACTTC. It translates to CASSQEMRADIYEQYF.